The clone carrying this T cell receptor (beta chain) was counted a few times. RNA transcripts yielded amplified TCR beta CDR3 regions. When the TCR CDR3 underwent first-round RT-PCR, the HTBI primer set was used. In TCRdb, the multiplex PCR reads were re-called with MiXCR into one record per CDR3 protein. The sample lists hundreds of thousands of distinct CDR3 sequences; around 15% were seen once. The V end lost 0 bases, the J end lost 9 bases, and 18 bases lay between the germline ends. CDR3 size: 15 residues. The germline CDR1 and CDR2 sequences are SGDLS and YYNGEE. This sample stems from a study of T cells in Graves' hyperthyroidism and ophthalmopathy.

The chain joins TRBV9 to TRBJ1-1; D is ambiguous. This receptor was identified in a woman aged 25 to 45 with Graves' hyperthyroidism. What was sequenced was blood. CDR3 loop: CASSVGVGSLKQAFF. CDR3 sequence (DNA): TGTGCCAGCAGCGTAGGGGTGGGCAGCCTAAAACAAGCTTTCTTT. The whole variable domain, remainder taken from reference TRBV9 and TRBJ1-1, is DSGVTQTPKHLITATGQRVTLRCSPRSGDLSVYWYQQSLDQGLQFLIQYYNGEERAKGNILERFSAQQFPDLHSELNLSSLELGDSALYFCASSVGVGSLKQAFFGQGTRLTVV.